A selection of T cell receptor beta chains follows, all from one sample in a study of cytomegalovirus exposure and HLA in healthy donors. Method: immunoSEQ multiplex PCR; TCRdb's copy keeps in-frame clones and lacks some. The sample includes about 140,000 clones, around nine tenths of them seen just once. The sample taken for sequencing was PBMCs. The receptor set was obtained from a woman between 18 and 30 years old in good health and CMV-seropositive. Both conserved end residues are part of each CDR3. Each record gives: V gene, J gene, CDR3 protein.

V: TRBV9
J: TRBJ1-4
CDR3: CGTPPDRTNEKLFF

V: TRBV5-1
J: TRBJ2-1
CDR3: CASSLASGNYNEQFF

V: TRBV5-1
J: TRBJ2-1
CDR3: CASSSIPTGTGPNEQFF

V: TRBV18
J: TRBJ1-1
CDR3: CASSPSGSTEAFF

V: TRBV29-1
J: TRBJ2-7
CDR3: CSHTSGDSYEQYF

V: TRBV2
J: TRBJ2-5
CDR3: CASSEGSSGQETQYF

V: TRBV29-1
J: TRBJ1-2
CDR3: CSVDGTGVYGYTF

V: TRBV28
J: TRBJ1-5
CDR3: CASSPGSGNQPQHF

V: TRBV29-1
J: TRBJ1-1
CDR3: CSVRDRTRNTEAFF

V: TRBV14
J: TRBJ2-5
CDR3: CASSQEFGSGETQYF

V: TRBV7-3
J: TRBJ1-1
CDR3: CASSLNRRDLNTEAFF

V: TRBV4-2
J: TRBJ2-1
CDR3: CASSQVGDGNEQFF

V: TRBV10-1
J: TRBJ2-7
CDR3: CASSDGSGGTGIDEQYF

V: TRBV18
J: TRBJ2-7
CDR3: CASSPGGVYEQYF

V: TRBV7-8
J: TRBJ1-3
CDR3: CASSLNGGHTIYF